This T cell receptor (beta chain) was retrieved from a study of blood T cells in healthy people across ages. Study results and caveats: Diversity figures derived from one million T cells were judged to underestimate the true value.

This clonotype showed up just a few times. No antigen is known for it. For the second PCR, which ran for roughly 6 to 11 cycles, a sample-barcoded 5' primer and a J-beta primer mix were used. TCRdb passed the 5' RACE reads through MiXCR, listing each CDR3 protein once. The sample gives fewer than 1.5 million distinct CDR3 sequences, around 42% of which show up once; roughly 8.2% is in the top ten. The CDR3 loop spans 12 amino acids. Germline loops: CDR1 SQVTM, CDR2 ANQGSEA. Trimming removed 1 base at V and 5 bases at J, with 9 bases between. The total RNA that was extracted per sample amounted to at least 5 micrograms.

Sequenced sample: blood. The V gene is TRBV29-1, the J gene TRBJ2-7; D gene ambiguous. This TCR was recovered from a woman between 18 and 30 years old in good health. The CDR3 nucleotides are TGCAGCGTTGAAGGTGGTGCCGACGAGCAGTACTTC. This sequence encodes CSVEGGADEQYF.